This T cell receptor (beta chain) appears in the sequencing data of a study of blood T cell repertoires in COVID-19. Participant ages covered about 18 to 95 years across 24 US areas. Allocation to cohorts depended on clinical history reported by the participants. All exposed participants met a person with COVID-19 within 2 weeks before entering the study. Per the study methods: Reference gene primer amplification in the assay estimated nucleated cell counts. Assay: immunoSEQ multiplex PCR; the TCRdb copy retains only in-frame clones and omits some. V, J and clone size were drawn from that table, and D and trimming were deduced from the DNA. The sample includes about 320,000 clones, approximately 81% seen only once; the top ten take approximately 1.9%. The germline V gene has CDR1 SEHNR and CDR2 FQNEAQ (reference sequence). Trimming left V 2 bases short and J 2 bases short, with 8 bases between. The CDR3 extends over 14 amino acids.

This clone showed up just a few times. The rearrangement joins TRBV7-9 to TRBJ2-3; D gene uncertain. This TCR was sampled from a woman aged 25 to 45 who had been exposed to COVID-19. Sequencing input: PBMCs or T cells enriched from blood (not recorded which). For the CDR3, the DNA is TGTGCCAGCAGCTTAATAGGAGACACAGATACGCAGTATTTT. This sequence encodes CASSLIGDTDTQYF.